A single sample gave rise to the 22 T cell receptor beta chains below, sequenced in a study of PD-1 blockade in classical Hodgkin lymphoma. Described time point: cycle 4 day 1 (C4D1), after less than seven weeks of nivolumab. After autologous stem cell transplantation all patients relapsed, and prior brentuximab vedotin exposure differed between cohorts. Profiled with immunoSEQ multiplex PCR; TCRdb holds only in-frame clones, not every one. The sample records around 65,000 clones, around nine tenths being singletons. Specimen: peripheral blood mononuclear cells (PBMCs), collected before the fourth cycle of nivolumab. The receptors derive from a human donor with classical Hodgkin lymphoma.

The chain is built from TRBV29-1 and TRBJ2-5; D might be TRBD2 (7 bases). The V gene's germline CDR1 is SQVTM and CDR2 ANQGSEA. CDR3 length equals 12 residues. The V end lost 7 bases, the J end lost 5 bases, and 14 bases lay between the germline ends. CDR3 loop: CSDRSGGETQYF. The CDR3 region has the DNA TGCAGCGACCGATCGGGGGGCGAGACCCAGTACTTC.

The chain joins TRBV10-3 to TRBJ2-6; D might be TRBD1 (6 bases). V shed 3 bases and J shed 4 bases, with 10 bases lying between them. Germline assignment: CDR1 ENHRY and CDR2 SYGVKD. CDR3 length: 15 residues. DNA for the CDR3: TGTGCCATCAGTGAAGGGACAACCGGGGCCAACGTCCTGACTTTC. This codes for CAISEGTTGANVLTF.

CDR3 loop: CSVVYGTGDLETQYF. For the CDR3, the DNA is TGCAGCGTTGTTTACGGGACAGGGGATTTGGAGACCCAGTACTTC. The chain couples TRBV29-1 to TRBJ2-5, with 10 bases fitting TRBD1. Per the germline V gene, CDR1 is SQVTM and CDR2 is ANQGSEA. V lost 4 bases to trimming and J lost 5 bases; unmatched junction nucleotides: 10. The CDR3 extends over 15 amino acids.

The V gene is TRBV7-2, the J gene TRBJ2-7; 10 bases align to TRBD2. Germline V gene sequence: CDR1 SGHTA, CDR2 FQGNSA. The CDR3 runs 14 residues. Losses at the gene ends were 3 bases for V and 3 bases for J; bases not matched to a gene: 2. CDR3 nucleotides: TGTGCCAGCAGCTTCCAGCGGGGGGGCTACGAGCAGTACTTC. Its translation: CASSFQRGGYEQYF.

This clone was picked up a small number of times. The gene calls are TRBV19 and TRBJ1-6; D unclear. V shed 3 bases and J shed 9 bases, with 9 bases lying between them. This CDR3 spans 13 amino acids. Germline loops: CDR1 LNHDA, CDR2 SQIVND (reference sequence). CDR3 DNA sequence: TGTGCCAGTAGTATTAAGTGGGGTTCACCCCTCCACTTT. Its protein product is CASSIKWGSPLHF.

V is TRBV5-1 and J is TRBJ2-2; a possible D gene is TRBD2 (6 bases). Germline V gene lookup returns CDR1 SGHRS and CDR2 YFSETQ. This CDR3 has 14 amino acids. V dropped 0 bases and J dropped 8 bases, with 11 bases sitting between them. DNA of the CDR3: TGCGCCAGCAGCTTGGACACTAGCTTGGGGGAGCTGTTTTTT. It translates to CASSLDTSLGELFF.

J is TRBJ2-1 and V is TRBV4-1, with D tentatively TRBD2 (6 bases). This CDR3 comprises 16 residues. Per the germline V gene, CDR1 is MGHRA and CDR2 is YSYEKL. V was shortened by 0 bases and J by 5 bases, with 14 bases between the two germline ends. The CDR3 DNA reads as TGCGCCAGCAGCCAAGAGGGGACTCTAACGAACAATGAGCAGTTCTTC. The encoded protein is CASSQEGTLTNNEQFF.

In this sample, this clone turned up once. This rearrangement joins TRBV6-6 to TRBJ2-7; 8 nucleotides align to TRBD2. The CDR3 extends over 14 amino acids. Germline loops: CDR1 MNHNY, CDR2 SVGAGI (reference sequence). With 6 bases clipped from V and 6 bases from J, the junction kept 10 bases outside the gene matches. CDR3 bases: TGTGCCAGCAGCTCCAACCGGGAGGGCGGCGAGCAGTACTTC. Translated, it gives CASSSNREGGEQYF.

This clone was seen a few times. This chain uses TRBV10-2 with TRBJ1-2; D is perhaps TRBD1 (5 bases). V gave up 0 bases and J gave up 14 bases, with 13 bases separating them. The germline V gene encodes CDR1 WSHSY and CDR2 SAAADI. The CDR3 length is 12 residues. The CDR3 here is CASSESGTWETF. The CDR3 region has the DNA TGCGCCAGCAGTGAGTCGGGGACCTGGGAAACCTTC.

This chain joins TRBV5-1 and TRBJ1-2; a weak D match, TRBD1 (6 bases). The CDR3 spans 16 residues. Germline values: CDR1 SGHRS, CDR2 YFSETQ. Trimming pared 2 bases from V and 0 bases from J, leaving 14 bases between. The CDR3 DNA sequence: TGCGCCAGCAGCTTCCCCTCGGGGGCTTCTAACTATGGCTACACCTTC. Amino acids: CASSFPSGASNYGYTF.

CDR3 sequence: CASSPQGRGANVLTF. As DNA, the CDR3 is TGTGCCAGCAGCCCTCAGGGACGTGGGGCCAACGTCCTGACTTTC. J is TRBJ2-6 and V is TRBV13; D may be TRBD1 or TRBD2 (5 bases each). V lost 5 bases, J lost 3 bases, and 11 bases lay in between. Looked up from germline, CDR1 is PRHDT and CDR2 is FYEKMQ (reference sequence). The CDR3 has 15 amino acids.

The count of this clone is one. This CDR3 reads CASSWEGDRNQPQHF. The CDR3 DNA reads as TGCGCCAGCAGTTGGGAGGGGGACAGGAATCAGCCCCAGCATTTT. The chain carries TRBV5-1 and TRBJ1-5, with TRBD1 identical over 8 bases. The CDR3 is 15 residues long. Unmatched junction bases numbered 8, after V lost 5 bases and J lost 4 bases. Germline V gene lookup returns CDR1 SGHRS and CDR2 YFSETQ.

This clone was counted a single time. CDR3 in amino acids: CASSYQTLKVTEAFF. CDR3 sequence (DNA): TGTGCCAGCAGTTACCAGACCCTGAAGGTCACTGAAGCTTTCTTT. This chain joins TRBV2 and TRBJ1-1, with D unresolved. The CDR3 runs 15 residues. Germline CDR1 and CDR2: SNHLY and FYNNEI. The V end lost 5 bases, the J end lost 4 bases, and 17 bases lay between the germline ends.

V and J are TRBV7-9 and TRBJ1-5; unclear D gene. The length of the CDR3 is 15 residues. Germline V gene sequence: CDR1 SEHNR, CDR2 FQNEAQ (reference sequence). Between the trimmed V and J ends, which lost 3 bases and 0 bases, there was a span of 9 bases. CDR3 loop: CASSFSGDSNQPQHF. The DNA for the CDR3 is TGTGCCAGCAGCTTCAGCGGGGATAGCAATCAGCCCCAGCATTTT.

The J gene is TRBJ2-7, the V gene TRBV5-6; TRBD2 is a possible D gene (6 bases). This CDR3 has 12 amino acids. Germline CDR1 SGHDT, CDR2 YYEEEE. V was cut by 4 bases and J by 3 bases, with 8 bases left in between. The CDR3 DNA is TGTGCCAGCAGCCGGAGGGGCTACGAGCAGTACTTC. Translation gives CASSRRGYEQYF.

This chain uses TRBV16 with TRBJ1-2; D is uncertain. V gave up 2 bases and J gave up 8 bases, with 12 bases separating them. The CDR3 runs to 13 residues. In germline, CDR1 is KGHSY, CDR2 FQNENV. CDR3 sequence reads: CASSQDDQWGYTF. The CDR3 DNA reads as TGTGCCAGCAGCCAAGACGATCAATGGGGCTACACCTTC.

The DNA for the CDR3 is TGCGCCAGTAATCAGCCCCAGCATTTT. Translated: CASNQPQHF. The chain carries TRBV10-1 and TRBJ1-5, with D unresolved. This CDR3 is built from 9 residues. Per germline, CDR1 WNHNN and CDR2 SYGVQD (reference sequence). V gave up 9 bases and J gave up 4 bases, with 1 base separating them.

The rearrangement uses TRBV5-1 and TRBJ2-2; 10 positions match TRBD1. Germline V gene lookup returns CDR1 SGHRS and CDR2 YFSETQ. The CDR3 runs to 15 residues. The V gene end was trimmed by 5 bases and the J gene end by 3 bases; junction bases not matched to a gene: 4. CDR3: CASRRTGGDTGELFF. As DNA, the CDR3 is TGCGCCAGCAGAAGGACAGGGGGGGACACCGGGGAGCTGTTTTTT. The whole variable domain, filled in from reference TRBV5-1 and TRBJ2-2, reads KAGVTQTPRYLIKTRGQQVTLSCSPISGHRSVSWYQQTPGQGLQFLFEYFSETQRNKGNFPGRFSGRQFSNSRSEMNVSTLELGDSALYLCASRRTGGDTGELFFGEGSRLTVL.

The CDR3 bases are TGCGCCAGCAGCCCGAGATTACCTGGGGCCAACGTCCTGACTTTC. The encoded protein is CASSPRLPGANVLTF. This chain connects TRBV5-1 to TRBJ2-6; D remains unclear. V lost 4 bases, J lost 2 bases, and 10 bases lay in between. Germline V gives CDR1 SGHRS, CDR2 YFSETQ. The CDR3 is 15 amino acids.

V gene TRBV5-1 combines with J gene TRBJ1-2, with D uncertain. V lost 4 bases, J lost 4 bases, and 17 bases lay in between. This CDR3 comprises 15 residues. Germline CDR1 reads SGHRS; CDR2 reads YFSETQ. CDR3 coding DNA: TGCGCCAGCAGCCCGGATGAGGGTAAGGGCTATGGCTACACCTTC. Translated, it gives CASSPDEGKGYGYTF. The entire variable domain, with the rest obtained from reference TRBV5-1 and TRBJ1-2, is as follows: KAGVTQTPRYLIKTRGQQVTLSCSPISGHRSVSWYQQTPGQGLQFLFEYFSETQRNKGNFPGRFSGRQFSNSRSEMNVSTLELGDSALYLCASSPDEGKGYGYTFGSGTRLTVV.

V usage is TRBV7-2 and J usage is TRBJ2-7; tentatively, D is TRBD2 (6 bases). Deletions cut 5 bases from V and 7 bases from J, with 15 bases between. CDR1 SGHTA and CDR2 FQGNSA come from the germline V gene. CDR3 length equals 13 residues. The CDR3 loop is CASSPRDLFEQYF. The CDR3 coding sequence is TGTGCCAGCAGCCCCAGGGACTTATTTGAGCAGTACTTC.

V gene TRBV6-6 combines with J gene TRBJ2-7; 8 bases are shared with TRBD1. The CDR3 has 15 amino acids. Germline assignment: CDR1 MNHNY and CDR2 SVGAGI (reference sequence). Trimming took 2 bases from V and 0 from J; bases not matched to a gene: 3. The CDR3 spells CASSYRQGISYEQYF. CDR3 DNA: TGTGCCAGCAGTTACAGACAGGGGATCTCCTACGAGCAGTACTTC.